The clone carrying this T cell receptor (beta chain) was observed a single time. Its antigen remains unidentified. Other nucleotide sequences in the sample specify the same CDR3. Treatment described: oral pan-JAK inhibitor, 5-10 mg twice daily. Peripheral blood and lesional scalp punch biopsies came from alopecia areata patients. The data derive from a study of CD8+ T cells in alopecia areata. For the study at large: Treated patients were given 5 to 10 mg oral tofacitinib twice daily.

Study findings and constraints: Scalp clonality dropped significantly under tofacitinib, as did expanded CD8+ top-100 clones.

The germline V gene has CDR1 GTSNPN and CDR2 SVGIG (reference sequence). The J segment lost 4 bases and the V segment lost 0 bases, leaving 0 bases of the junction unmatched. The CDR3 extends over 12 amino acids. Investigators isolated RNA and reverse transcribed it into cDNA to act as the sequencing template. Sequencing was performed with immunoSEQ multiplex PCR; in TCRdb, only in-frame clones are kept and a portion is missing. The table records 200,000 to 250,000 clones, 30% to 40% of them present only once. This receptor was identified in a human donor with alopecia areata. The sequencing here drew on CD4+ T cells sorted from blood, taken between weeks 30 and 35, from a patient treated with tofacitinib. The rearrangement uses TRBV30 and TRBJ2-7; TRBD1 matches at 7 bases. CDR3 loop: CAWSVQGYEQYF. CDR3 sequence (DNA): TGTGCCTGGAGTGTACAGGGGTACGAGCAGTACTTC. Together with reference TRBV30 and TRBJ2-7, the CDR3 gives the full variable domain: SQTIHQWPATLVQPVGSPLSLECTVEGTSNPNLYWYRQAAGRGLQLLFYSVGIGQISSEVPQNLSASRPQDRQFILSSKKLLLSDSGFYLCAWSVQGYEQYFGPGTRLTVT.